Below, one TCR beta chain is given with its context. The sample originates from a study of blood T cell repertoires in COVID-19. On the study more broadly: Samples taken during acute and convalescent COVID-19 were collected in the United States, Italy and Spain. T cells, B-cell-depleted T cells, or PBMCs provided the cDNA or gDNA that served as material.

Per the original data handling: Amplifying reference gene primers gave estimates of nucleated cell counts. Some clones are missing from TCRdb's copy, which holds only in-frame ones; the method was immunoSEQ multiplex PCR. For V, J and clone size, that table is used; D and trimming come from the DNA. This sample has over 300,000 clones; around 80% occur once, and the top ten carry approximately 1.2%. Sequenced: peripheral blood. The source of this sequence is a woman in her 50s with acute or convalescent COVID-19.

The CDR3 region has the DNA TGCGCCAGCAGCATTGACAGGGTAAATCAGCCCCAGCATTTT. This codes for CASSIDRVNQPQHF. The chain joins TRBV5-1 to TRBJ1-5; the match to TRBD1 covers 7 bases. Germline loops: CDR1 SGHRS, CDR2 YFSETQ. The CDR3 length is 14 residues. Unmatched junction bases numbered 5, after V lost 4 bases and J lost 4 bases.